This TCR beta chain is drawn from a study of CD8+CD57+ T cells in acquired aplastic anemia. Turning to the study itself: Sorted CD4+ and CD8+ cells yielded approximately 3.4 ug of DNA on average.

CDR1 and CDR2 from the germline V gene are LGHNA and YNFKEQ. CDR3 length equals 14 residues. V was trimmed by 0 bases and J by 7 bases, leaving 12 bases between them. According to the study, genomic DNA was the template for TCR beta VDJ and CDR3 profiling. TCRdb re-called the reads through MiXCR, storing one row per CDR3 protein. Seen here are fewer than 200,000 distinct CDR3 sequences, around 40% observed once, and the top ten hold 1.1%. This clonotype was detected many times. V and J are TRBV4-2 and TRBJ1-2; no definite D call. Sequenced sample: sorted CD4+, CD8+, or CD8+CD57+ T cells (not recorded which) from PBMCs. The origin of this receptor is a human donor in good health. CDR3 residues: CASSQDRGISGYTF. DNA for the CDR3: TGTGCCAGCAGCCAAGACAGAGGGATCTCTGGCTACACCTTC.